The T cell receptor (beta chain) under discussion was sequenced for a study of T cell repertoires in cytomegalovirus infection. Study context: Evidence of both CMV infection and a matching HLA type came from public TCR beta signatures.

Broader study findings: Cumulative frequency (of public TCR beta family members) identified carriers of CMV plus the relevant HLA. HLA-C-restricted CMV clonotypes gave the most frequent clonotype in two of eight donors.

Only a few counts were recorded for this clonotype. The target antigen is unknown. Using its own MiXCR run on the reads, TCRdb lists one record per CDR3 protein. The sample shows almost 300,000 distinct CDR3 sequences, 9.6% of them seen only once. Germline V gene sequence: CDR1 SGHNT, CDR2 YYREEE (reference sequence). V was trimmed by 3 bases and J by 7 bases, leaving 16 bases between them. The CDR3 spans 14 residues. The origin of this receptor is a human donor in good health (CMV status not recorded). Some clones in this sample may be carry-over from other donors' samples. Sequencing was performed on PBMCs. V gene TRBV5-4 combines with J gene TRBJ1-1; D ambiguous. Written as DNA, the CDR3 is TGTGCCAGCAGCTCCGACCACGGGGTTGGTGAAGCTTTCTTT. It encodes CASSSDHGVGEAFF.